Detailed here is one T cell receptor beta chain. The repertoire was sequenced with immunoSEQ multiplex PCR; TCRdb's copy has only in-frame clones and lacks some. The table has over 350,000 clones, 88% seen once. The data were taken from a study of blood T cell repertoires in COVID-19. About the study: The origin of the acute and convalescent COVID-19 samples was the United States, Italy and Spain.

The CDR3 has 17 amino acids. The junction had 2 bases not matched to a gene; V was cut back by 0 bases and J by 3 bases. The germline gives CDR1 KGHDR, CDR2 SFDVKD. The TCR originated in a woman younger than 35 who had recovered from COVID-19. The specimen was PBMCs or T cells enriched from blood (not recorded which). V usage is TRBV24-1 and J usage is TRBJ2-1; 12 bases align to TRBD2. The CDR3 here is CATSDLRTSGDYNEQFF. CDR3 nucleotide sequence: TGTGCCACCAGTGATTTGCGGACTAGCGGGGACTACAATGAGCAGTTCTTC.